The 16 T cell receptor beta chains presented below share a single source sample, sequenced in a study of shared clonotypes between healthy human individuals. TCRdb keeps only in-frame clones here, not all; method: immunoSEQ multiplex PCR. Altogether about 500,000 clones are present, roughly 80% being singletons, with the ten largest covering around 12%. Sequenced material: PBMCs. The source is a middle-aged woman in good health. Some clones in this sample may be carry-over from other donors' samples.

The V and J genes are TRBV5-1 and TRBJ2-7, with 10 bases aligning to TRBD2. V shed 0 bases and J 6 bases; nucleotides not matched to a gene: 6. The CDR3 is 15 residues long. Germline V gene sequence: CDR1 SGHRS, CDR2 YFSETQ. CDR3 DNA: TGCGCCAGCAGCTTGGAAGCGGGAGGGCAAGGCGAGCAGTACTTC. Its protein product is CASSLEAGGQGEQYF.

The chain employs TRBV7-9 and TRBJ1-3; tentative D call: TRBD1 (6 bases). There are 14 residues in the CDR3. Looked up from germline, CDR1 is SEHNR and CDR2 is FQNEAQ (reference sequence). V gave up 5 bases and J gave up 3 bases, with 11 bases separating them. CDR3 sequence: CASSRGGLGNTIYF. The CDR3 DNA sequence: TGTGCCAGCAGCCGAGGGGGGCTTGGAAACACCATATATTTT.

CDR3 amino acids: CASRYSGQPQHF. The CDR3 nucleotides are TGTGCCAGCAGGTACTCTGGTCAGCCCCAGCATTTT. V usage is TRBV28 and J usage is TRBJ1-5, with D uncertain. The V gene's germline CDR1 is MDHEN and CDR2 SYDVKM. Trimming cost V 6 bases and J 6 bases, with 9 bases left between them. CDR3 length equals 12 residues.

The chain is built from TRBV7-3 and TRBJ2-7; possible D gene TRBD1, 6 bases. Germline V lookup: CDR1 SGHTA, CDR2 FQGTGA. The V end was cut by 3 bases, the J end by 5 bases, with 11 bases between. CDR3 length equals 13 residues. The DNA for the CDR3 is TGTGCCAGCAGCTTGAGTCCAGGGGACGAGCAGTACTTC. Its protein product is CASSLSPGDEQYF.

This chain links TRBV6-1 with TRBJ2-7, with 7 bases fitting TRBD1. With V trimmed by 1 base and J by 2 bases, 2 bases remained unmatched. The CDR3 runs 14 residues. CDR1 and CDR2 (germline): MNHNS, SASEGT. The CDR3 sequence: CASSEGQGAYEQYF. The CDR3 DNA sequence: TGTGCCAGCAGTGAAGGCCAGGGGGCCTACGAGCAGTACTTC.

This clone appeared once. This is likely an artifact of a read error, given a far larger clone one base away. The conserved closing phenylalanine or tryptophan is absent in this CDR3, likely reflecting a read error. The rearrangement joins TRBV5-6 to TRBJ2-7, with D perhaps TRBD2 (5 bases). The CDR3 loop spans 12 amino acids. The germline V gene has CDR1 SGHDT and CDR2 YYEEEE. Trimming left V 0 bases short and J 10 bases short, with 11 bases between. CDR3 in amino acids: CASSLALGGQYS. CDR3 sequence (DNA): TGTGCCAGCAGCTTGGCCCTCGGAGGTCAGTACTCC.

Concerning this clone itself: A far larger clone lies a single base away; this is likely a read error. The CDR3 end shows no conserved phenylalanine or tryptophan, and so a read error is likely. The CDR3: CASSRRTGEGYEQYL. For the CDR3, the DNA is TGTGCCAGCAGCCGAAGAACAGGGGAAGGCTACGAGCAGTACCTC. The chain combines TRBV4-2 with TRBJ2-7; 7 nucleotides line up with TRBD1. The CDR3 runs 15 residues. In germline, CDR1 is LGHNA, CDR2 YNFKEQ. J gave up 3 bases and V 4 bases, and 9 bases lay outside the gene matches.

The chain links TRBV9 to TRBJ2-2; D unclear. Germline CDR1 is SGDLS and CDR2 is YYNGEE. V gave up 3 bases and J gave up 5 bases, with 8 bases separating them. There are 13 residues in the CDR3. CDR3 in DNA: TGTGCCAGCAGCGCCGGGTTTACCGGGGAGCTGTTTTTT. It is translated as CASSAGFTGELFF.

The chain joins TRBV4-1 to TRBJ1-3; D possibly corresponds to TRBD1 (6 bases). The CDR3 has 15 residues. Germline loops: CDR1 MGHRA, CDR2 YSYEKL. The V gene lost 3 bases and the J gene lost 4 bases, with 13 bases spanning the gap. The CDR3 DNA reads as TGCGCCAGCAGCCAGCCCGGGACAAAAGGAAACACCATATATTTT. Translated: CASSQPGTKGNTIYF.

The V and J genes are TRBV19 and TRBJ1-1, with D tentatively TRBD1 (5 bases). Trimming shortened V by 3 bases and J by 4 bases, and 12 bases separated the two germline ends. The germline V gene has CDR1 LNHDA and CDR2 SQIVND (reference sequence). There are 14 residues in the CDR3. CDR3 sequence (DNA): TGTGCCAGTAGTATGGGGGGATTCGGCACTGAAGCTTTCTTT. Encoded protein: CASSMGGFGTEAFF.

This clone was observed a single time. This chain connects TRBV5-4 to TRBJ2-1, with D possibly matching TRBD1 (5 bases). The germline CDR1 and CDR2 sequences are SGHNT and YYREEE (reference sequence). Trimming took off 0 bases at V and 0 bases at J, with 10 bases between the two ends. This CDR3 has 16 amino acids. The CDR3 here is CASSLGGGSSYNEQFF. The CDR3 region has the DNA TGTGCCAGCAGCTTGGGGGGCGGCAGCTCCTACAATGAGCAGTTCTTC.

With regard to this clone: A single base separates this from a much larger clone, so it may be a read error. This same CDR3 is encoded by further DNA sequences in the sample. V and J are TRBV4-3 and TRBJ2-7, with 9 bases identical to TRBD1. The CDR3 has 15 amino acids. The germline V gene has CDR1 LGHNA and CDR2 YSLEER. V shed 3 bases and J 6 bases; nucleotides not matched to a gene: 9. CDR3 in DNA: TGCGCCAGCAGCCACCCGGGACAGGGTGTGGGCGAGCAGTACTTC. This codes for CASSHPGQGVGEQYF.

This clone is a singleton in its sample. This chain connects TRBV6-6 to TRBJ1-5; 8 bases are shared with TRBD1. Germline trimming cut 6 bases from V and 7 bases from J; bases unmatched to any gene: 8. Germline CDR1 is MNHNY and CDR2 is SVGAGI (reference sequence). The length of the CDR3 is 14 residues. The DNA for the CDR3 is TGTGCCAGCAGCCCGGACAGGGACGGGCAGCCCCAGCATTTT. The encoded protein is CASSPDRDGQPQHF.

About this clone: Other DNA sequences in this specimen translate into the identical CDR3. The chain uses TRBV11-2 and TRBJ1-1; TRBD1 matches 9 bases. After removal of 3 bases from V and 4 bases from J, the junction contained 0 bases not matched to a gene. Germline assignment: CDR1 SGHAT and CDR2 FQNNGV. The CDR3 totals 13 residues. CDR3 loop: CASSLDRGTEAFF. CDR3 coding DNA: TGTGCCAGCAGCTTGGACAGGGGCACTGAAGCTTTCTTT.

The CDR3 spells CASSLGGGAYTEAFF. The CDR3 DNA reads TGTGCCAGCAGCTTAGGAGGGGGGGCGTACACTGAAGCTTTCTTT. The chain carries TRBV11-2 and TRBJ1-1, with TRBD1 as a possible D gene (6 bases). Germline values: CDR1 SGHAT, CDR2 FQNNGV. Trimming took off 1 base at V and 3 bases at J, with 12 bases between the two ends. The CDR3 contains 15 residues.

The genes are TRBV9 and TRBJ2-3; either TRBD1 or TRBD2 may fit D (5 bases each). The CDR3 has 13 amino acids. Germline V gene data show CDR1 as SGDLS and CDR2 as YYNGEE. V was trimmed by 8 bases and J by 1 base, leaving 11 bases between them. The CDR3: CASQRGGTDTQYF. CDR3 DNA: TGTGCCAGTCAGAGAGGGGGCACAGATACGCAGTATTTT.